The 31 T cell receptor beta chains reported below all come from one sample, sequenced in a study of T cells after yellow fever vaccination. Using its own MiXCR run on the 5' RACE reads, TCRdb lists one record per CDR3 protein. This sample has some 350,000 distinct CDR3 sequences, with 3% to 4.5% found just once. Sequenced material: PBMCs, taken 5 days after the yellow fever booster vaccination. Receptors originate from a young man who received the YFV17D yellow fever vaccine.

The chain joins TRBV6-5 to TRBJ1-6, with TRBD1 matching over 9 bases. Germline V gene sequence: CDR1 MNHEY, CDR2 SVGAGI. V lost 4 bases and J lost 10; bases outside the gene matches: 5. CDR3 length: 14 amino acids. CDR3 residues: CASSSDRGWSPLHF. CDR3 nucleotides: TGTGCCAGCAGTTCGGACAGGGGCTGGTCACCCCTCCACTTT.

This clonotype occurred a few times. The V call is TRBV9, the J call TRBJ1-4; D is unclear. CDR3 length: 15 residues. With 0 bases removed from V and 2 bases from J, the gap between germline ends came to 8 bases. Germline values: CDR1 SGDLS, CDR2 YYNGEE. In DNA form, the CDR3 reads TGTGCCAGCAGCGTAGGGGCAGTGACTAATGAAAAACTGTTTTTT. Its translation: CASSVGAVTNEKLFF. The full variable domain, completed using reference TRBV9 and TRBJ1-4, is DSGVTQTPKHLITATGQRVTLRCSPRSGDLSVYWYQQSLDQGLQFLIQYYNGEERAKGNILERFSAQQFPDLHSELNLSSLELGDSALYFCASSVGAVTNEKLFFGSGTQLSVL.

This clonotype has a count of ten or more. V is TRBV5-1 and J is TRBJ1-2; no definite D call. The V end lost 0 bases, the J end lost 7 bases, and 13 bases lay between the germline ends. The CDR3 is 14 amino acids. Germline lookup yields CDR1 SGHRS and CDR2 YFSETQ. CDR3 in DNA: TGCGCCAGCAGCTTGGTTGCCGGGTCCGGTGGCTACACCTTC. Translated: CASSLVAGSGGYTF.

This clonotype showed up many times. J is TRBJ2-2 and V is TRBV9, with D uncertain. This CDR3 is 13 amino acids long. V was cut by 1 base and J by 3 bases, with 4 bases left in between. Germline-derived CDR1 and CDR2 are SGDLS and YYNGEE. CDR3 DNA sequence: TGTGCCAGCAGCGTAAGGGACACCGGGGAGCTGTTTTTT. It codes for CASSVRDTGELFF.

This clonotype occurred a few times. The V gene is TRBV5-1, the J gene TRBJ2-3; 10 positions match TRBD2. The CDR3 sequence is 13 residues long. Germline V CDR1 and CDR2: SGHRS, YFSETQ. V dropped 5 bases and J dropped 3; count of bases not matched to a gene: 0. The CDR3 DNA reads TGCGCCAGCAGACTAGCGGGGACAGATACGCAGTATTTT. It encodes CASRLAGTDTQYF.

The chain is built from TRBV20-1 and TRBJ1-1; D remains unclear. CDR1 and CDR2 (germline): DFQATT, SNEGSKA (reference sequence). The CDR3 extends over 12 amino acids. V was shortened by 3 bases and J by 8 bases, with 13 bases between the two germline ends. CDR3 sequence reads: CSARVGYYEAFF. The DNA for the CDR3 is TGCAGTGCTAGGGTGGGGTACTACGAAGCTTTCTTT.

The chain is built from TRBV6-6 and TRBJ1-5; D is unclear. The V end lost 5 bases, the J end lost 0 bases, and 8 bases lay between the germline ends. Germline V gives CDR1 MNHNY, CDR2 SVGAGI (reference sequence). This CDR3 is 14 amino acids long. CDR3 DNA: TGTGCCAGCAGTAGACACTTTAGCAATCAGCCCCAGCATTTT. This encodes CASSRHFSNQPQHF.

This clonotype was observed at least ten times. CDR3 bases: TGCAGCGTTGGACAGTACGAGCAGTACTTC. The encoded protein is CSVGQYEQYF. V usage is TRBV29-1 and J usage is TRBJ2-7; D possibly corresponds to TRBD1 (5 bases). The ends were cut back, 4 bases at V and 4 bases at J, with 5 bases in the middle. CDR1 is SQVTM, CDR2 ANQGSEA, per germline. This CDR3 has 10 residues.

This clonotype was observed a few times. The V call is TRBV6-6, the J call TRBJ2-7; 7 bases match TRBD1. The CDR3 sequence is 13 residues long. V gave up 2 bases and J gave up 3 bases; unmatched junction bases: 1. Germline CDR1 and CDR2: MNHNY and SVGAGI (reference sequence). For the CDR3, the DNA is TGTGCCAGCAGTTACGGGACAGTCTACGAGCAGTACTTC. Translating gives CASSYGTVYEQYF.

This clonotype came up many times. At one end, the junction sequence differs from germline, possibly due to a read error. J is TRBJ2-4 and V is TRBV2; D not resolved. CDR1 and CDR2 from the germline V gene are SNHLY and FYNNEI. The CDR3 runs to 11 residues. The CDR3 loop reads CASSEYRLETF. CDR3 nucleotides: TGTGCCAGCAGTGAATATAGGCTCGAGACTTTC.

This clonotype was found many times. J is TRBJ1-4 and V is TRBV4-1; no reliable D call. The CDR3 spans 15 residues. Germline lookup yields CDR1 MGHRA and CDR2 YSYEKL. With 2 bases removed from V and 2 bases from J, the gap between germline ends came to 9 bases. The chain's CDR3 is CASSQLHGTNEKLFF. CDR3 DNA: TGCGCCAGCAGCCAACTACACGGGACTAATGAAAAACTGTTTTTT.

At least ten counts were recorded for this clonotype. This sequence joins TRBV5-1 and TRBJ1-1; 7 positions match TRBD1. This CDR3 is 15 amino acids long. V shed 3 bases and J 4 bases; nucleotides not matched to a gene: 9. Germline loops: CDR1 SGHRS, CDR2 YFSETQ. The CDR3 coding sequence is TGCGCCAGCAGCTCCCCGACGACAGGGATCACTGAAGCTTTCTTT. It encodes CASSSPTTGITEAFF.

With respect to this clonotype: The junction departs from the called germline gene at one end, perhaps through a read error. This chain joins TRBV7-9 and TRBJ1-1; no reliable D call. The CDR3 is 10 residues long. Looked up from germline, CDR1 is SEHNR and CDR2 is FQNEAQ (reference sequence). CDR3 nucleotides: TGTGCCAGCAGCTTGATTGAAGCTTGCTTT. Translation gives CASSLIEACF.

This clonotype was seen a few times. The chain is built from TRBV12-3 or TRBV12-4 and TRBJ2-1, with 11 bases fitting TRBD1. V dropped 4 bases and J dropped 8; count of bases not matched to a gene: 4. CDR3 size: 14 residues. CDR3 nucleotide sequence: TGTGCCAGCAGTTGGACAGGGGGCAGCGATGAGCAGTTCTTC. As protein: CASSWTGGSDEQFF.

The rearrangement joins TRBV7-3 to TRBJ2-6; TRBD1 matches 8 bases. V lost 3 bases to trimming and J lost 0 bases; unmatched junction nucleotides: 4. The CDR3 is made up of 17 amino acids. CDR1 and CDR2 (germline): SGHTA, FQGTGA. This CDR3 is CASSFRTGISGANVLTF. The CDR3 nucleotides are TGTGCCAGCAGCTTCCGGACAGGGATCTCTGGGGCCAACGTCCTGACTTTC.

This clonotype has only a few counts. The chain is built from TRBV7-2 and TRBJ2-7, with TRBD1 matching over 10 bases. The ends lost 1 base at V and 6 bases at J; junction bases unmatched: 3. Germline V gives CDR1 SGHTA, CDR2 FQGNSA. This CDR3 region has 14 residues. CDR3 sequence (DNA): TGTGCCAGCAGCTTAGGGGACAGGGGTGGCGAGCAGTACGTC. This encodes CASSLGDRGGEQYV.

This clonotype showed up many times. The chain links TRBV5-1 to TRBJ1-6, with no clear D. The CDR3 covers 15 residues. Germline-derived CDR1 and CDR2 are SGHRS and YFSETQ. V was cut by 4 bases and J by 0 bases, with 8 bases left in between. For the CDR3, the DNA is TGCGCCAGCAGCCCGAGGAGCTCCTATAATTCACCCCTCCACTTT. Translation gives CASSPRSSYNSPLHF.

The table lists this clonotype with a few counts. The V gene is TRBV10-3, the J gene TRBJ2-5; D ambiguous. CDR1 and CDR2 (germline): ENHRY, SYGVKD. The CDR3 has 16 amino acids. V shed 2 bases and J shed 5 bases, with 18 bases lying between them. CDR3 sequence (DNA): TGTGCCATCAGTGAGCTTCCCGGAACTTCAAGCGAGACCCAGTACTTC. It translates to CAISELPGTSSETQYF.

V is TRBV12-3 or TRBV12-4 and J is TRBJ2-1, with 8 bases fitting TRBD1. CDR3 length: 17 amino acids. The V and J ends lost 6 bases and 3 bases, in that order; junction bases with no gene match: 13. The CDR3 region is CASSQGQELSFYNEQFF. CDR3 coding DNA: TGTGCCAGCAGCCAGGGACAGGAGCTAAGCTTCTACAATGAGCAGTTCTTC.

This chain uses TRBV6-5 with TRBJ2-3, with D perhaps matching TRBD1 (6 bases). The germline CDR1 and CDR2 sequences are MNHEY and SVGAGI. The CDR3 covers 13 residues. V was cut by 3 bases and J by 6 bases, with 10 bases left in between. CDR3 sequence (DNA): TGTGCCAGCAGTTATGCCAGGGGTGATACGCAGTATTTT. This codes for CASSYARGDTQYF.

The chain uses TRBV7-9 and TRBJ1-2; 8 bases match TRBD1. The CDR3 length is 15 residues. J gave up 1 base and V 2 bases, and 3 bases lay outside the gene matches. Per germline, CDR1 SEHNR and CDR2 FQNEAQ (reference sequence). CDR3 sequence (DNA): TGTGCCAGCAGCTTACGGGACAGGCATAACTATGGCTACACCTTC. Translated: CASSLRDRHNYGYTF.

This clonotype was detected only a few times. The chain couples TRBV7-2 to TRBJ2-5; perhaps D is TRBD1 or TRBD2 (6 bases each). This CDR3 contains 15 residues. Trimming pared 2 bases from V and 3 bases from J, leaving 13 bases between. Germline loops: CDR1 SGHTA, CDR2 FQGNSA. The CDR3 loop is CASSLMGGLKETQYF. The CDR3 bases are TGTGCCAGCAGCTTAATGGGGGGCCTAAAAGAGACCCAGTACTTC.

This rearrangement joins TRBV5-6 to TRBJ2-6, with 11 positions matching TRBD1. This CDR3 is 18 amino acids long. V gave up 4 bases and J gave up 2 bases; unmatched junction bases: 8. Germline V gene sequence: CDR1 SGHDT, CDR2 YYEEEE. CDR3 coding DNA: TGTGCCAGCAGCGGACGACGGACAGGGGGCCCTGGGGCCAACGTCCTGACTTTC. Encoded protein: CASSGRRTGGPGANVLTF.

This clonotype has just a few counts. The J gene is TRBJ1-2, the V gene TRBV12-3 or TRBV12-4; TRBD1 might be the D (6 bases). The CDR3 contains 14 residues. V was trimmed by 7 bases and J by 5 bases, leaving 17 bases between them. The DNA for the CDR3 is TGTGCCAGCATCACATTGCCCCAGGGGTATGGCTACACCTTC. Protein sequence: CASITLPQGYGYTF.

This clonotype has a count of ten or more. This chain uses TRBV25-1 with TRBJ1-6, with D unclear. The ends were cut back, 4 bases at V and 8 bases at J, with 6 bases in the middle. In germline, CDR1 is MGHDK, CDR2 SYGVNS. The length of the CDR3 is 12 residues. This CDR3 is CASSGDYSPLHF. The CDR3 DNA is TGTGCCAGCAGTGGGGATTATTCACCCCTCCACTTT.

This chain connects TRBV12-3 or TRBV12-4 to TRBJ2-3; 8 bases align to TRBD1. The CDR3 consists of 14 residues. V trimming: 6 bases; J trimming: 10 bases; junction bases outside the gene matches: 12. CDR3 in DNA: TGTGCCAGCAGACCGGAAGGACAGGGTCCAGCGCAGTATTTT. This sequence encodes CASRPEGQGPAQYF.

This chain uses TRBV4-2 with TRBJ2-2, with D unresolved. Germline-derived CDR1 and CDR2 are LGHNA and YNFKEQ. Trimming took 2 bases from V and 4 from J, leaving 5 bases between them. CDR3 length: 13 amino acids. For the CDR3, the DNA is TGTGCCAGCAGCCAACTGACCACCGGGGAGCTGTTTTTT. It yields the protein CASSQLTTGELFF.

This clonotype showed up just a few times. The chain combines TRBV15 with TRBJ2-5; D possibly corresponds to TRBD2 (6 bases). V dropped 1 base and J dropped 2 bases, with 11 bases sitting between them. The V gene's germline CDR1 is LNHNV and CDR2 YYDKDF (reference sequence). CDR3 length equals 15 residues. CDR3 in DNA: TGTGCCACCAGCAGAGGCGGGGCAGGACAAGAGACCCAGTACTTC. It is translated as CATSRGGAGQETQYF.

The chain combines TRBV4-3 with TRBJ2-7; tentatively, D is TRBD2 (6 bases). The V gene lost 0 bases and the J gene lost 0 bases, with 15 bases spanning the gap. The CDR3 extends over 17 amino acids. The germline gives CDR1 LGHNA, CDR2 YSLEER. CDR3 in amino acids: CASSQDLREALSYEQYF. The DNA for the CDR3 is TGCGCCAGCAGCCAAGATCTGAGGGAGGCCCTCTCCTACGAGCAGTACTTC.

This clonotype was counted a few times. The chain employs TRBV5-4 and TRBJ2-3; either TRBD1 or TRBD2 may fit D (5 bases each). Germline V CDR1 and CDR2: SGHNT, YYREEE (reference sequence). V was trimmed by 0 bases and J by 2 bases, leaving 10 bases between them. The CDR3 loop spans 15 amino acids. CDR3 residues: CASSLAGTATDTQYF. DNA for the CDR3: TGTGCCAGCAGCTTGGCCGGGACGGCCACAGATACGCAGTATTTT. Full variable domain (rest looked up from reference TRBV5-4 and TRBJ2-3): ETGVTQSPTHLIKTRGQQVTLRCSSQSGHNTVSWYQQALGQGPQFIFQYYREEENGRGNFPPRFSGLQFPNYSSELNVNALELDDSALYLCASSLAGTATDTQYFGPGTRLTVL.

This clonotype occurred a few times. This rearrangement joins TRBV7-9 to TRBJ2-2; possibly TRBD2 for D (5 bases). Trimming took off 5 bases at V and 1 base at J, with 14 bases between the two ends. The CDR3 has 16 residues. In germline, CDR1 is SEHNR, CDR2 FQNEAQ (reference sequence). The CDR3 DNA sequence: TGTGCCAGCAGCAGCGGCGGAGGATGGAACACCGGGGAGCTGTTTTTT. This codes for CASSSGGGWNTGELFF. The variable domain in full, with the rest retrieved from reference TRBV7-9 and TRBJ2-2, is DTGVSQNPRHKITKRGQNVTFRCDPISEHNRLYWYRQTLGQGPEFLTYFQNEAQLEKSRLLSDRFSAERPKGSFSTLEIQRTEQGDSAMYLCASSSGGGWNTGELFFGEGSRLTVL.